This entry describes one T cell receptor beta chain. As yet, its antigen is unknown. Authors' methods: ImmunoSEQ only sent back junction sequences with no quality scores, so filtering was done differently. Clones were sequenced by immunoSEQ multiplex PCR, and TCRdb holds only the in-frame ones, with some missing. That table furnishes V, J and clone size, whereas the DNA furnished D and trimming. Of about 2,100,000 clones listed, 90% to 95% are singletons. This sample was included in a study of shared clonotypes between healthy human individuals. Regarding the study as a whole: Estimated richness values were generally larger in naive subsets than in memory subsets.

Only CD45RO-negative cells positively selected for CCR7 counted as naive CD8 cells, so terminally differentiated effector memory CD45RA+ cells were excluded. J lost 3 bases, V lost 0 bases, and 5 bases had no gene match. The CDR3 covers 17 residues. Germline assignment: CDR1 SGHRS and CDR2 YFSETQ. Sequenced: naive CD8+ T cells from PBMCs. This chain links TRBV5-1 with TRBJ2-3, with 12 bases aligning to TRBD2. The receptor's source is a man between 18 and 29 years old in good health. Some clones in this sample may be carry-over from other donors' samples. The CDR3 DNA follows: TGCGCCAGCAGCTTGGACCGGACTAGCGGGGCGACAGATACGCAGTATTTT. This gives the protein CASSLDRTSGATDTQYF.